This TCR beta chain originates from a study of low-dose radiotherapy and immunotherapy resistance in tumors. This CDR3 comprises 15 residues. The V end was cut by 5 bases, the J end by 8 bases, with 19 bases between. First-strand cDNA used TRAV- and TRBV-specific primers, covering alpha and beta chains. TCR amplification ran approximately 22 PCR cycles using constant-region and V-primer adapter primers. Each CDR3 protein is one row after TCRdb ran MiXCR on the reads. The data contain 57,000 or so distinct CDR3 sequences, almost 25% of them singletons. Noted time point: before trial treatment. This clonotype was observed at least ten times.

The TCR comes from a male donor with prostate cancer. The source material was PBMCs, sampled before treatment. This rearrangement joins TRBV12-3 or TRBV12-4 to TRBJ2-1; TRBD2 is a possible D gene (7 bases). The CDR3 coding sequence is TGTGCCAGCAGTAGCGGGACACTGGGGTGGGATGAGCAGTTCTTC. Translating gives CASSSGTLGWDEQFF.